The present TCR beta chain was sequenced within a study of shared clonotypes between healthy human individuals. Study-level results: Generation of non-shared clonotypes was less probable than generation of clonotypes shared by all four donors.

Comment on this clone: Its specificity is unknown.

Produced via immunoSEQ multiplex PCR; TCRdb's table is partial and in-frame only. This sample has 2 million to 2.5 million clones, with more than 80% found just once. This CDR3 has 14 residues. From germline, CDR1 is GTSNPN and CDR2 SVGIG (reference sequence). The V and J ends lost 7 bases and 1 base, in that order; junction bases with no gene match: 8. The V call is TRBV30, the J call TRBJ2-5; the match to TRBD1 covers 8 bases. The source is a young man in good health. Some clones in this sample may be carry-over from other donors' samples. The sample comprised naive CD4+ T cells from PBMCs. The subset was: CD45RA+ positively selected. CDR3 in DNA: TGTGCCTCTCTACTACAGGGGGGCCAAGAGACCCAGTACTTC. Translation: CASLLQGGQETQYF.